This T cell receptor beta chain was captured in a study of cytomegalovirus exposure and HLA in healthy donors (dated by TCRdb to about 2017). Background for the entire study: An earlier analysis of about 560 of the donors reported 250 to 350 Gb of sequence data and about 120 million unique TCR beta sequences obtained from about 180 million T cells. A later genetic analysis took genome-wide SNP genotypes for about 55% of the roughly 700 donors and used that subset as a discovery cohort. An early release that covered roughly 600 HLA-typed donors contained approximately 300 gigabases of sequencing data and roughly 84 million unique TCR sequences. The aim of the study was to test whether cataloging public T cell receptors could identify signatures of past pathogen exposure. Every discovery cohort repertoire had been produced on one sequencing platform. The genetic ancestry cluster associated with self-reported Caucasian donors included about four fifths of the approximately 400 genotyped donors. The study used immunosequencing to profile the T cell repertoires of some 600 subjects and linked those repertoires to cytomegalovirus serostatus. Among under 450 genotyped donors of the cohort, an average of approximately 240,000 unique TCR beta nucleotide sequences were sequenced per donor, roughly 18% of them non-productive. A separate validation cohort of some 130 different subjects was used in addition to the 666-subject first cohort. HLA typing covered class I and class II loci at four-digit resolution. To predict cytomegalovirus infection status, the study combined high-throughput TCR immunosequencing, statistical association of individual TCRs with disease status, and machine learning. A later analysis re-analyzed previously published TCR beta repertoires from 666 donors and added high-resolution HLA genotyping to study TCR occurrence patterns. To decide whether each TCR beta V gene segment behaved as functional or pseudogenic, an earlier analysis of fewer than 750 of the donors relied on high-throughput TCR beta sequencing. Donor age, sex, ethnicity and CMV serostatus were compiled together with the repertoire data. Typing coverage differed by locus: A, B, C, DRB1 and DQB1 were typed in about 629-640 donors, DQA1 in roughly 500, DPA1 in 600 to 610, and DPB1 in 400 to 480. Several DR-DQ haplotypes were handled as single units for association and clustering, since linkage in the cohort was strong. Rather than using new phenotypic data, the later analysis identified candidate immune exposures from TCR beta sequences and from how often those sequences occurred across donors. Study-wide conclusions, independent of this receptor: A few of the identified cytomegalovirus-associated TCR beta chains were confirmed in vitro to be specific for cytomegalovirus antigens. The study listed approximately 150 TCR beta chains as associated with cytomegalovirus. Linkage disequilibrium might explain the correlated functional status among segregating V segments, but an unknown experimental factor could not be ruled out. Broadly in line with IMGT annotations, most TCR beta V segments showed up in productive rearrangements about 90% or about 30% of the time in an earlier analysis of about 500 of the donors. This cohort had only TCR beta chains sequenced, and the lack of alpha or paired-chain data limited which features could be detected. In a later analysis, several top co-occurrence clusters were reported to appear linked to parvovirus B19, influenza, CMV and Epstein-Barr virus. In a later analysis, HLA-associated TCR beta chains were found to be more clonally expanded and to have lower generation probabilities than equally common non-associated chains. V-gene and J-gene trimming of TCR beta chains was associated with a missense DCLRE1C variant in a later genetic analysis, and the association was replicated in an independent cohort. When HLA alleles, especially DR and DQ, strongly co-occurred, attributing TCR associations to individual alleles was difficult. A further reported finding was that TCR beta sequences accurately predicted the HLA-A and HLA-B alleles for most subjects in the first cohort. At a false discovery rate of 0.05, a later analysis linked under 20,000 TCR beta sequences to specific HLA alleles. According to a later genetic analysis, donors in an Asian-associated ancestry cluster had fewer N-insertions in productive TCRs than the approximately 650-donor mean. Because HLA typing was missing for some donors at each locus, association tests included only the typed subset. According to the authors, the approach could potentially be generalized to other disease states and immunological phenotypes. The only immune exposure information available for the cohort was CMV serostatus. Some IMGT-functional V segments, including TRBV6-2 and TRBV6-3, could not be told apart with the 87-base-pair reads, so those segments were excluded. The classifier was reported to diagnose cytomegalovirus status with high specificity and sensitivity in both the original and validation cohorts. According to a later analysis, TCR association rates differed among HLA loci, with DRB1 alleles showing the most associated TCRs and HLA-C alleles showing the fewest. While some public TCRs were present in many individuals, most TCR sequences turned up only very rarely across donors. Because counts were too low, seventeen rarely observed V segments, including chromosome 9 orphons, were left out of the earlier analysis of a few hundred of the donors. Roughly uniform sequencing depth across donors was assumed in presence/absence analyses, although this assumption may not hold. A later analysis found that most CMV-associated TCR beta chains appeared HLA-restricted, with HLA associations seemingly driven largely by CMV exposure. The sequencing pipeline was judged likely to have produced a cluster of highly shared sequence variants as a technical artifact.

The receptor library was made with the immunoSEQ multiplex PCR assay. A mixture of 60 forward primers for TCR Vbeta segments and 13 reverse primers for TCR Jbeta segments was used in the multiplex PCR. The CDR3 region of rearranged TCR beta genes was amplified from genomic DNA by a multiplex PCR assay. On the Illumina HiSeq System, the amplified TCR beta libraries were sequenced as 87-base-pair reads. As for how the authors treated the data: Across the roughly 600 repertoires, a later analysis counted about 81 million unique TCR beta chains, 9 million to 14 million of which were shared by at least two donors. Raw reads were error-corrected and collapsed into unique sequences with a nearest-neighbor algorithm that merged closely related sequences to remove PCR and sequencing errors. Alignment of CDR3 sequences to IMGT reference sequences was used to assign V, D and J gene segments. For a sequence to be retained, a match of at least six nucleotides was required to both a V gene segment and a J gene segment. Rearrangements were called productive when the CDR3 lacked stop codons and stayed in frame with V and J; all others were non-productive. Following IMGT convention, CDR3 was defined as the stretch from the second conserved V-encoded cysteine up to the conserved J-encoded phenylalanine. The earlier analysis of around 640 of the donors excluded sequences that lacked an unambiguous match to a single V gene segment. An earlier analysis of fewer than 750 of the donors classified V segments as functional when productive rearrangements were above 56.7% and as segregating when the standard deviation between donors was above 5%. A statistical classification framework was built to diagnose cytomegalovirus status from the catalog of TCR beta chain sequences. In a later analysis, TCR nucleotide sequences were compared against IMGT/GENE-DB human TR gene sequences so that V and J genes could be assigned. In a later analysis, CDR3 sequences and most-parsimonious VDJ recombination scenarios were assigned using the TCRdist pipeline. A later analysis defined each TCR beta chain by its CDR3 amino acid sequence plus V-gene family, and excluded reads lacking a unique V-gene family. In a later analysis, around 650 highly shared, low-generation-probability nucleotide sequences were removed to address suspected cross-contamination and a sequencing artifact. For each public chain, a later analysis derived a clonal expansion index from normalized ranks of inferred template counts within each repertoire. In a later analysis, generation probabilities were computed with a VDJ recombination model fitted to out-of-frame rearrangements, and the resulting probabilities were checked against IGoR. A later analysis scored TCR-TCR, TCR-HLA and TCR-CMV co-occurrence with hypergeometric tests, applying a repertoire-size bias correction to TCR pairs. False discovery rates were estimated in a later analysis by permuting HLA or CMV assignments 20 times. In a later analysis, co-occurring TCRs were grouped using DBSCAN, with TCRdist sequence similarity added in when clustering inside HLA-allele-positive subsets. Repertoires with fewer than 30,000 or more than 120,000 public chains were left out of co-occurrence clustering, as were five repertoires with anomalous nucleotide sharing. This is the immuneACCESS table as TCRdb keeps it, with only in-frame sequences that have V and J called. A part of the clones is gone; compared with another copy, unresolved V genes explain less than half, and the rest is unexplained. From that table come the V and J calls and clone size; the DNA was used to work out D and trimming. Across this sample there are 40,000 to 55,000 clones, with more than 60% seen only once. The ten largest make up 2.5% to 3% of the sample.

Comment on this clone: Its antigen target is currently unknown. Base qualities are not provided; no much larger clone lies one nucleotide away.

Counted from cysteine to phenylalanine, this CDR3 has 15 amino acids. The DNA shown is the 45-base CDR3, in frame from base 1. V lost 6 bases and J lost 0 bases, and the count of bases not matched to a germline gene is 4. According to the germline V gene, CDR1 reads SNHLY and CDR2 reads FYNNEI. The cohort consisted of approximately 690 healthy bone marrow donors. All cohort members were sampled while nominally healthy, although unrecorded immune exposures were likely present. The donor tested CMV seropositive, placing the donor among the 250 to 300 seropositive members of the cohort. A peripheral blood sample was provided by each donor, and peripheral blood mononuclear cells were used for TCR beta sequencing. Genomic DNA extraction from the blood cell samples was performed with the Qiagen DNeasy Blood Extraction Kit.

The chain employs TRBV2 and TRBJ1-5, with 8 junctional bases fitting TRBD1. The sequenced sample was PBMCs. This receptor was identified in a woman between 40 and 50 years old in good health and CMV-seropositive. The DNA is TGTGCCAGCAGGCACGACAGGGGTAGCAATCAGCCCCAGCATTTT. Its translation reads: CASRHDRGSNQPQHF.